Listed here are 27 T cell receptor beta chains from one sample, sequenced in a study of blood T cell repertoires in COVID-19. The table came from immunoSEQ multiplex PCR; TCRdb's copy has only in-frame clones and leaves some out. The table shows approximately 400,000 clones, with around 87% occurring only once. The sample comprised PBMCs or T cells enriched from blood (not recorded which). Receptor source: a man under 40 who had recovered from COVID-19.

V and J are TRBV19 and TRBJ2-4; 7 bases match TRBD1. This CDR3 has 15 residues. Germline V gene data show CDR1 as LNHDA and CDR2 as SQIVND (reference sequence). V shed 6 bases, J shed 3 bases, and the junction held 8 bases outside the gene matches. CDR3 sequence reads: CASSSPQGVKNIQYF. The CDR3 DNA reads as TGTGCCAGTAGCTCCCCGCAGGGGGTCAAAAACATTCAGTACTTC. The full variable domain, in which reference TRBV19 and TRBJ2-4 provide the parts outside the CDR3, is DGGITQSPKYLFRKEGQNVTLSCEQNLNHDAMYWYRQDPGQGLRLIYYSQIVNDFQKGDIAEGYSVSREKKESFPLTVTSAQKNPTAFYLCASSSPQGVKNIQYFGAGTRLSVL.

The CDR3 DNA reads as TGTGCCAGCAGCCCCCGGGGAGCGGGGCATAGCACAGATACGCAGTATTTT. The encoded protein is CASSPRGAGHSTDTQYF. The gene calls are TRBV3-1 (or the pseudogene TRBV3-2) and TRBJ2-3; TRBD2 aligns across 7 bases. The CDR3 has 17 amino acids. V lost 4 bases, J lost 0 bases, and 10 bases stayed unmatched. Germline CDR1 is LGHDT and CDR2 is YNNKEL (reference sequence).

This rearrangement joins TRBV21-1 to TRBJ2-2; TRBD2 is the table's D call and was not checked against the DNA. TRBV21-1 is a recognized pseudogene. This CDR3 has 15 residues. CDR3 DNA sequence: TGTGCCAGCAGCATCACCCGAGGGAACACCGGGGAGCTGTTTTTT. This translates into CASSITRGNTGELFF.

The chain uses TRBV11-2 and TRBJ1-6; 7 nucleotides agree with TRBD1. Germline trimming cut 2 bases from V and 6 bases from J; bases unmatched to any gene: 4. Germline assignment: CDR1 SGHAT and CDR2 FQNNGV. This CDR3 is 15 amino acids long. The CDR3 DNA follows: TGTGCCAGCAGCTTAAACCGGGACAGTAATTCACCCCTCCACTTT. Translation: CASSLNRDSNSPLHF. Supplemented by reference TRBV11-2 and TRBJ1-6, the full variable domain reads EAGVAQSPRYKIIEKRQSVAFWCNPISGHATLYWYQQILGQGPKLLIQFQNNGVVDDSQLPKDRFSAERLKGVDSTLKIQPAKLEDSAVYLCASSLNRDSNSPLHFGNGTRLTVT.

The chain carries TRBV2 and TRBJ1-5, with TRBD1 as a possible D gene (5 bases). The CDR3 is 14 residues long. CDR1 is SNHLY, CDR2 FYNNEI, per germline. Trimming shortened V by 8 bases and J by 7 bases, and 18 bases separated the two germline ends. This chain's CDR3 is CASGGFGLRQPQHF. Written as DNA, the CDR3 is TGTGCCAGCGGGGGGTTCGGGCTACGGCAGCCCCAGCATTTT.

The V gene is TRBV3-1 (or the pseudogene TRBV3-2), the J gene TRBJ2-7; D is unresolved. The CDR3 consists of 13 residues. Trimming stripped 1 base from V and 6 bases from J, with 10 bases between. CDR1 and CDR2 (germline): LGHDT, YNNKEL (reference sequence). This CDR3 reads CASSQVLSGEQYF. The CDR3 DNA follows: TGTGCCAGCAGCCAAGTACTATCGGGCGAGCAGTACTTC.

This chain connects TRBV5-1 to TRBJ1-6; D gene ambiguous. Deletions cut 0 bases from V and 0 bases from J, with 16 bases between. CDR3 size: 19 residues. Germline V gene sequence: CDR1 SGHRS, CDR2 YFSETQ. CDR3 region: CASSLGGGLWDSYNSPLHF. The CDR3 nucleotides are TGCGCCAGCAGCTTGGGGGGAGGCCTCTGGGACTCCTATAATTCACCCCTCCACTTT.

This clone was recorded a few times. The chain is built from TRBV29-1 and TRBJ2-2, with D possibly TRBD1 on 5 matching bases. Germline V gene data show CDR1 as SQVTM and CDR2 as ANQGSEA. The CDR3 is 13 residues long. Trimming cost V 5 bases and J 5 bases, with 12 bases left between them. CDR3 nucleotides: TGCAGCGTTCATCTCAGGGTAACCGGGGAGCTGTTTTTT. Encoded protein: CSVHLRVTGELFF.

The chain combines TRBV19 with TRBJ2-1, with D uncertain. Trimming took off 5 bases at V and 7 bases at J, with 9 bases between the two ends. The CDR3 has 12 residues. Germline V CDR1 and CDR2: LNHDA, SQIVND (reference sequence). The CDR3 loop reads CASSLLKNEQFF. As DNA, the CDR3 is TGTGCCAGTAGTCTCCTAAAGAATGAGCAGTTCTTC. The full variable domain, rest sourced from reference TRBV19 and TRBJ2-1, is DGGITQSPKYLFRKEGQNVTLSCEQNLNHDAMYWYRQDPGQGLRLIYYSQIVNDFQKGDIAEGYSVSREKKESFPLTVTSAQKNPTAFYLCASSLLKNEQFFGPGTRLTVL.

Comment on this clone: Within the sample, other DNA sequences also encode this same CDR3. V and J are TRBV6-2 or TRBV6-3 and TRBJ1-5, with D possibly TRBD1 on 5 matching bases. V lost 2 bases and J 4 bases, leaving 9 bases between the germline ends. From germline, CDR1 is MNHEY and CDR2 SVGEGT. The CDR3 contains 14 residues. This CDR3 reads CASSYVGGNQPQHF. CDR3 nucleotides: TGTGCCAGCAGTTACGTGGGGGGGAATCAGCCCCAGCATTTT.

The V gene is TRBV3-1 (or the pseudogene TRBV3-2), the J gene TRBJ2-2, with 11 bases identical to TRBD2. This CDR3 is built from 17 residues. Losses at the gene ends were 1 base for V and 5 bases for J; bases not matched to a gene: 6. CDR1 is LGHDT, CDR2 YNNKEL, per germline (reference sequence). CDR3: CASSQVGTSGATGELFF. CDR3 DNA sequence: TGTGCCAGCAGCCAAGTTGGGACTAGCGGAGCTACCGGGGAGCTGTTTTTT.

V and J are TRBV4-1 and TRBJ1-5; 10 positions match TRBD1. Germline loops: CDR1 MGHRA, CDR2 YSYEKL. The CDR3 contains 15 residues. The V segment lost 1 base and the J segment 6 bases; nucleotides outside the gene matches: 3. CDR3 residues: CASSQGQGALQPQHF. The CDR3 nucleotides are TGCGCCAGCAGCCAAGGACAGGGGGCACTTCAGCCCCAGCATTTT.

This clone was seen just once. An end of the junction differs from the germline gene, which may be a read error. This chain links TRBV19 with TRBJ2-7, with a weak D call TRBD1 (6 bases). The CDR3 extends over 11 amino acids. Germline V gene data show CDR1 as LNHDA and CDR2 as SQIVND (reference sequence). CDR3 nucleotide sequence: TGTGCCAGTAGTATTGGTTCGGGACAAACCTTC. Its translation: CASSIGSGQTF.

This clone came up a few times. The chain combines TRBV10-1 with TRBJ2-2, with 10 bases that match TRBD1. The V segment lost 8 bases and the J segment 0 bases; nucleotides outside the gene matches: 9. Germline V gene data show CDR1 as WNHNN and CDR2 as SYGVQD (reference sequence). The CDR3 extends over 17 amino acids. CDR3 protein: CASAGGTGAANTGELFF. The CDR3 DNA is TGCGCCAGCGCCGGTGGGACAGGGGCCGCGAACACCGGGGAGCTGTTTTTT.

The chain recombines TRBV3-1 (or the pseudogene TRBV3-2) with TRBJ2-7; D possibly corresponds to TRBD1 (5 bases). Germline CDR1 is LGHDT and CDR2 is YNNKEL (reference sequence). CDR3 length: 14 residues. V was clipped by 5 bases and J by 2 bases, with 13 bases between them. The chain's CDR3 is CASSYRSAPYEQYF. CDR3 DNA: TGTGCCAGCAGCTACAGGTCTGCGCCCTACGAGCAGTACTTC.

This clone was seen once. This chain connects TRBV14 to TRBJ1-2; perhaps TRBD1 as D (6 bases). V lost 2 bases and J lost 3, with 13 bases in between. Per the germline V gene, CDR1 is SGHDN and CDR2 is FVKESK. This CDR3 spans 15 amino acids. In DNA, the CDR3 is TGTGCCAGCAGCCAATTAACAGGGATCGACTATGGCTACACCTTC. The encoded protein is CASSQLTGIDYGYTF.

This chain joins TRBV7-8 and TRBJ1-5, with no clear D. This CDR3 comprises 17 residues. Trimming pared 5 bases from V and 7 bases from J, leaving 24 bases between. CDR1 is SGHVS, CDR2 FQNEAQ, per germline. In nucleotides, the CDR3 is TGTGCCAGCAGCCCCAATTTGAGTTGGGGAGGAGAGCAGCCCCAGCATTTT. Amino acid sequence: CASSPNLSWGGEQPQHF.

The table lists this clone with a few counts. The chain employs TRBV9 and TRBJ1-6, with D unclear. V lost 0 bases, J lost 9 bases, and 7 bases lay in between. CDR1 is SGDLS and CDR2 is YYNGEE in the germline V gene. The CDR3 is 13 amino acids. CDR3 nucleotides: TGTGCCAGCAGCGTAGATGGGAGTTCACCCCTCCACTTT. Translated: CASSVDGSSPLHF.

The rearrangement uses TRBV10-1 and TRBJ1-1; 8 bases agree with TRBD1. Germline assignment: CDR1 WNHNN and CDR2 SYGVQD (reference sequence). This CDR3 is built from 14 residues. The trim removed 2 bases at V and 6 bases at J, leaving 5 bases unmatched. In nucleotides, the CDR3 is TGCGCCAGCAGTGAGGGACAGGGATTTGCTGAAGCTTTCTTT. Residues: CASSEGQGFAEAFF.

J is TRBJ1-5 and V is TRBV10-3; D unclear. Trimming cost V 0 bases and J 5 bases, with 11 bases left between them. CDR3 length equals 15 residues. CDR1 is ENHRY, CDR2 SYGVKD, per germline. The CDR3 loop is CAISESWIGDQPQHF. In DNA, the CDR3 is TGTGCCATCAGTGAGTCCTGGATCGGGGATCAGCCCCAGCATTTT.

The chain employs TRBV2 and TRBJ2-5; 9 bases are shared with TRBD2. This CDR3 contains 14 residues. Germline assignment: CDR1 SNHLY and CDR2 FYNNEI. After removal of 7 bases from V and 2 bases from J, the junction contained 5 bases not matched to a gene. This chain's CDR3 is CASIASGVQETQYF. In DNA form, the CDR3 reads TGTGCCAGCATCGCTAGCGGGGTGCAAGAGACCCAGTACTTC.

The chain joins TRBV5-8 to TRBJ1-2, with D hard to call. The V gene lost 0 bases and the J gene lost 3 bases, with 9 bases spanning the gap. Germline CDR1 SGHTS, CDR2 YDEGEE. This CDR3 has 14 residues. CDR3 loop: CASSLEEGYYGYTF. For the CDR3, the DNA is TGTGCCAGCAGCTTGGAAGAGGGTTACTATGGCTACACCTTC.

The chain joins TRBV5-5 to TRBJ1-4; weak D call: TRBD1 (6 bases). Trimming pared 5 bases from V and 0 bases from J, leaving 14 bases between. The CDR3 is 16 amino acids. Germline values: CDR1 SGHKS, CDR2 YYEKEE (reference sequence). CDR3 coding DNA: TGTGCCAGCAGGGTTTCCGGGACACCAACTAATGAAAAACTGTTTTTT. Translated: CASRVSGTPTNEKLFF. Full variable domain (outside the CDR3, taken from reference TRBV5-5 and TRBJ1-4): DAGVTQSPTHLIKTRGQQVTLRCSPISGHKSVSWYQQVLGQGPQFIFQYYEKEERGRGNFPDRFSARQFPNYSSELNVNALLLGDSALYLCASRVSGTPTNEKLFFGSGTQLSVL.

The CDR3 loop is CASRVQGSYNEQFF. The CDR3 coding sequence is TGTGCCAGCAGGGTCCAGGGATCGTACAATGAGCAGTTCTTC. J is TRBJ2-1 and V is TRBV2, with a weak D call TRBD1 (5 bases). There are 14 residues in the CDR3. CDR1 SNHLY and CDR2 FYNNEI come from the germline V gene. With 6 bases removed from V and 4 bases from J, the gap between germline ends came to 13 bases.

The chain links TRBV3-1 (or the pseudogene TRBV3-2) to TRBJ1-2; the D is unclear. CDR1 is LGHDT, CDR2 YNNKEL, per germline (reference sequence). CDR3 length: 14 amino acids. Trimming took off 5 bases at V and 4 bases at J, with 14 bases between the two ends. CDR3 residues: CASSGEGGFYGYTF. Here the CDR3 DNA reads TGTGCCAGCAGCGGCGAGGGCGGCTTCTATGGCTACACCTTC.

This clone was detected once. The chain couples TRBV4-2 to TRBJ1-1; no clear D gene. Germline CDR1 and CDR2: LGHNA and YNFKEQ. The germline V and J ends were trimmed by 1 base and 4 bases, with 13 bases remaining between them. The CDR3 extends over 15 amino acids. The CDR3: CASSQAFRDSTEAFF. The CDR3 DNA is TGTGCCAGCAGCCAAGCATTCAGAGACTCCACTGAAGCTTTCTTT.

This sequence joins TRBV27 and TRBJ1-2, with unresolved D. The CDR3 is 16 residues long. V lost 6 bases and J 4 bases, leaving 21 bases between the germline ends. From germline, CDR1 is MNHEY and CDR2 SMNVEV (reference sequence). The CDR3 is CASSPKGAAPGYGYTF. The CDR3 nucleotides are TGTGCCAGCAGCCCCAAGGGAGCCGCCCCGGGCTATGGCTACACCTTC.